This T cell receptor (beta chain) comes out of a study of regulatory T cells in long-lasting Graves disease. Across the whole study: Positive TSH receptor antibodies alongside over 5 years of antithyroid drugs were what marked Graves' disease as persistent.

Notes on the study in general: Repertoires from persistent disease leaned toward TRBV28, TRBJ1-2 and TRBJ2-5. Accuracy was perhaps lowered by the small sample size.

Through Arm-PCR of CDR3 regions and iRepertoire HTBI primers, TCR beta libraries were built. Authors' processing steps: Identification across samples found some 60 TRBV and 11 to 15 TRBJ segments. From the multiplex PCR reads, TCRdb called clonotypes with MiXCR, one entry per CDR3 protein. The V and J calls come from TCRdb's annotation, not from the publication. The sample lists about 460,000 distinct CDR3 sequences, approximately 23% seen once, with less than 15% in the top ten. Stated time point: persistent/refractory GD, antithyroid drugs over 5 years with positive TRAb. From PBMCs, RNA was extracted and then used to make the TCR library. A remark on this clonotype: The antigen remains undetermined. The germline gene is not matched at one end of the junction; a read error may be the cause.

CDR3 length equals 11 residues. CDR1 is DFQATT, CDR2 SNEGSKA, per germline (reference sequence). This chain joins TRBV20-1 and TRBJ1-2; D gene ambiguous. Source: peripheral blood mononuclear cells (PBMCs), taken when the disease was refractory, from a patient treated with antithyroid drugs. The clonotype was recovered from a female donor with Graves disease. The CDR3 DNA is TGCAGTGTCCCTGTCGAGCCCGTCTACACTTTC. Its translation: CSVPVEPVYTF.